Each of the 18 T cell receptor beta chains below was sequenced from the same sample in a study of T cell changes during pregnancy in multiple sclerosis. Profiling relied on immunoSEQ multiplex PCR, and the TCRdb table lists in-frame clones only, not all of them. This sample has roughly 57,000 clones, with 92% found just once. Sequences were derived from CD4+ T cells from peripheral blood mononuclear cells, sampled after pregnancy. Receptors were obtained from a female donor with multiple sclerosis, enrolled in a pregnancy study.

The chain uses TRBV7-2 and TRBJ2-5; 8 nucleotides line up with TRBD2. The CDR3 has 13 residues. Germline V gene data show CDR1 as SGHTA and CDR2 as FQGNSA. V lost 4 bases, J lost 4 bases, and 2 bases stayed unmatched. The CDR3 reads CASSSAGGETQYF. CDR3 coding DNA: TGTGCCAGCAGCTCCGCGGGGGGAGAGACCCAGTACTTC.

The chain recombines TRBV6-5 with TRBJ1-6; possibly TRBD1 for D (6 bases). V lost 5 bases, J lost 6 bases, and 11 bases lay in between. Germline values: CDR1 MNHEY, CDR2 SVGAGI. This CDR3 comprises 14 residues. The CDR3 region is CASSRQVTNSPLHF. The CDR3 nucleotides are TGTGCCAGCAGTCGACAGGTTACTAATTCACCCCTCCACTTT.

This chain uses TRBV6-1 with TRBJ2-7; possibly TRBD1 for D (6 bases). Trimming took off 5 bases at V and 1 base at J, with 9 bases between the two ends. The CDR3 loop spans 13 amino acids. Germline CDR1 is MNHNS and CDR2 is SASEGT. The CDR3 coding sequence is TGTGCCAGCAGTAGGACAGCTTCCTACGAGCAGTACTTC. Translating gives CASSRTASYEQYF.

The V and J genes are TRBV11-2 and TRBJ2-1, with 8 bases identical to TRBD1. CDR3 size: 15 residues. V lost 0 bases to trimming and J lost 5 bases; unmatched junction nucleotides: 3. Germline loops: CDR1 SGHAT, CDR2 FQNNGV. The chain's CDR3 is CASSLEDRVNNEQFF. CDR3 bases: TGTGCCAGCAGCTTAGAGGACAGGGTGAACAATGAGCAGTTCTTC.

The chain combines TRBV5-1 with TRBJ1-4, with 7 bases lining up with TRBD1. CDR1 is SGHRS and CDR2 is YFSETQ in the germline V gene. The V gene end was trimmed by 4 bases and the J gene end by 3 bases; junction bases not matched to a gene: 3. This CDR3 has 14 amino acids. CDR3: CASSGQGANEKLFF. The CDR3 DNA reads as TGCGCCAGCAGCGGTCAGGGGGCTAATGAAAAACTGTTTTTT.

V usage is TRBV2 and J usage is TRBJ2-3, with 10 positions matching TRBD2. In germline, CDR1 is SNHLY, CDR2 FYNNEI. After removal of 6 bases from V and 2 bases from J, the junction contained 5 bases not matched to a gene. The CDR3 totals 15 residues. The CDR3 DNA follows: TGTGCCAGCAGAGCACTAGCGGGATACACAGATACGCAGTATTTT. This sequence encodes CASRALAGYTDTQYF.

The CDR3 region is CASRTGTSGSVELFF. In nucleotides, the CDR3 is TGTGCCAGTAGGACGGGGACTAGCGGGTCGGTAGAGCTGTTTTTT. The genes are TRBV19 and TRBJ2-2; 12 nucleotides match TRBD2. CDR3 length equals 15 residues. Per germline, CDR1 LNHDA and CDR2 SQIVND (reference sequence). The V segment lost 6 bases and the J segment 11 bases; nucleotides outside the gene matches: 10.

This clone was counted a single time. This chain links TRBV18 with TRBJ2-1; 11 bases line up with TRBD2. Trimming removed 1 base from V and 5 bases from J; junction bases left unmatched: 7. Germline CDR1 KGHSH, CDR2 LQKENI. The CDR3 runs to 17 residues. Written as DNA, the CDR3 is TGTGCCAGCTCACCACGGGTACAGGGACTAGCGGACAATGAGCAGTTCTTC. This codes for CASSPRVQGLADNEQFF.

This clone has just one count. This chain uses TRBV30 with TRBJ1-2; TRBD1 agrees at 7 bases. The junction had 6 bases not matched to a gene; V was cut back by 6 bases and J by 5 bases. Germline V gene data show CDR1 as GTSNPN and CDR2 as SVGIG (reference sequence). The CDR3 length is 12 residues. CDR3 sequence (DNA): TGTGCCTGCCCGGGACAGATATATGGCTACACCTTC. This codes for CACPGQIYGYTF. Variable domain in full (rest from reference TRBV30 and TRBJ1-2): SQTIHQWPATLVQPVGSPLSLECTVEGTSNPNLYWYRQAAGRGLQLLFYSVGIGQISSEVPQNLSASRPQDRQFILSSKKLLLSDSGFYLCACPGQIYGYTFGSGTRLTVV.

This clone was observed a single time. The V gene is TRBV29-1, the J gene TRBJ2-7; possibly TRBD2 for D (6 bases). Trimming left V 5 bases short and J 2 bases short, with 10 bases between. The length of the CDR3 is 12 residues. Looked up from germline, CDR1 is SQVTM and CDR2 is ANQGSEA. DNA for the CDR3: TGCAGCGTTCGGAGGGTTCCCTACGAGCAGTACTTC. Protein product: CSVRRVPYEQYF.

This chain uses TRBV5-6 with TRBJ2-4; a weak D match, TRBD1 (6 bases). The V and J ends lost 7 bases and 8 bases respectively, with 19 bases between them. The CDR3 consists of 14 residues. CDR1 is SGHDT and CDR2 is YYEEEE in the germline V gene. The CDR3 protein is CASAQDRTRDIQYF. The DNA for the CDR3 is TGTGCCAGCGCCCAAGACAGGACGCGAGACATTCAGTACTTC.

The rearrangement links TRBV9 to TRBJ1-6; D remains ambiguous. Germline V CDR1 and CDR2: SGDLS, YYNGEE. The CDR3 spans 17 residues. Trimming stripped 4 bases from V and 0 bases from J, with 14 bases between. The CDR3 loop reads CASSPARGSSYNSPLHF. The CDR3 DNA is TGTGCCAGCAGCCCTGCGCGTGGTAGCTCCTATAATTCACCCCTCCACTTT.

The table lists this clone with a count of one. J is TRBJ2-7 and V is TRBV2, with 7 bases lining up with TRBD1. The CDR3 consists of 13 residues. The germline V gene encodes CDR1 SNHLY and CDR2 FYNNEI. Trimming cost V 5 bases and J 1 base; bases outside gene matches: 2. The CDR3 DNA reads TGTGCCAGCAGTTCGGACAGGTCCTACGAGCAGTACTTC. This sequence encodes CASSSDRSYEQYF.

The gene calls are TRBV18 and TRBJ2-2, with D perhaps matching TRBD1 (6 bases). V was shortened by 2 bases and J by 1 base, with 8 bases between the two germline ends. There are 15 residues in the CDR3. The germline V gene encodes CDR1 KGHSH and CDR2 LQKENI. For the CDR3, the DNA is TGTGCCAGCTCACCAGGACAGCTGAACACCGGGGAGCTGTTTTTT. Amino acid sequence: CASSPGQLNTGELFF.

The V gene is TRBV4-3, the J gene TRBJ2-3, with D possibly TRBD2 on 5 matching bases. Germline V gives CDR1 LGHNA, CDR2 YSLEER. Trimming shortened V by 0 bases and J by 8 bases, and 6 bases separated the two germline ends. This CDR3 region has 12 residues. The CDR3 sequence: CASSQDEGTQYF. The CDR3 nucleotides are TGCGCCAGCAGCCAAGATGAGGGTACGCAGTATTTT.

The chain employs TRBV2 and TRBJ2-2; D perhaps matches TRBD1 (6 bases). The V and J ends lost 4 bases and 3 bases respectively, with 15 bases between them. CDR1 and CDR2 from the germline V gene are SNHLY and FYNNEI. The CDR3 covers 16 residues. CDR3 sequence reads: CASSGVGGLDTGELFF. CDR3 DNA: TGTGCCAGCAGTGGGGTTGGGGGCCTAGACACCGGGGAGCTGTTTTTT.

V gene TRBV5-1 combines with J gene TRBJ1-1; 9 nucleotides align to TRBD1. The CDR3 spans 15 residues. Germline lookup yields CDR1 SGHRS and CDR2 YFSETQ. V lost 4 bases, J lost 10 bases, and 14 bases stayed unmatched. The CDR3 is CASSTTTGGVDRAFF. CDR3 sequence (DNA): TGCGCCAGCAGCACAACGACAGGGGGAGTTGACAGAGCTTTCTTT.

The chain carries TRBV5-4 and TRBJ2-1; TRBD1 aligns across 9 bases. The V gene's germline CDR1 is SGHNT and CDR2 YYREEE (reference sequence). With 5 bases clipped from V and 6 bases from J, the junction kept 9 bases outside the gene matches. The CDR3 spans 15 residues. The CDR3 DNA reads as TGTGCCAGCAGTAGGCGGGACAGGGTCGTCAATGAGCAGTTCTTC. This sequence encodes CASSRRDRVVNEQFF.